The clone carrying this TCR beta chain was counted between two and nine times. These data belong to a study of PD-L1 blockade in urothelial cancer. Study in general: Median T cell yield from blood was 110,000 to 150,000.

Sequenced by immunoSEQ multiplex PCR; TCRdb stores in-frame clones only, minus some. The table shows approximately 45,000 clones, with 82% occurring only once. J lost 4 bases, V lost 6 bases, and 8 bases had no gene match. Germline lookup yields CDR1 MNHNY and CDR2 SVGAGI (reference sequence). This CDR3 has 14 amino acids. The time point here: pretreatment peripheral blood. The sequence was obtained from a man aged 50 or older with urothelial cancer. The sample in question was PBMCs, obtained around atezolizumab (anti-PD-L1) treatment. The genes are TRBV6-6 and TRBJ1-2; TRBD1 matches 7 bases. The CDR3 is CASRLPGQTYGYTF. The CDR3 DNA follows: TGTGCCAGCAGATTACCGGGACAGACCTATGGCTACACCTTC.